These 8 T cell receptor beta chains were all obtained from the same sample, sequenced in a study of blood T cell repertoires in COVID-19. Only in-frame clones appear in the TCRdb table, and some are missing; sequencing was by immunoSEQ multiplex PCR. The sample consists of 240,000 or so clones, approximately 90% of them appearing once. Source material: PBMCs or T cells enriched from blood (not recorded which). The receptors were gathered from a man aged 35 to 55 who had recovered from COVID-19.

CDR3 coding DNA: TGCGCCAGCAGCTTGGCGGCGAGGCCCGGCGCAGATACGCAGTATTTT. It yields the protein CASSLAARPGADTQYF. The chain couples TRBV5-1 to TRBJ2-3; D is ambiguous. Trimming took off 0 bases at V and 4 bases at J, with 15 bases between the two ends. The CDR3 extends over 16 amino acids. CDR1 is SGHRS, CDR2 YFSETQ, per germline.

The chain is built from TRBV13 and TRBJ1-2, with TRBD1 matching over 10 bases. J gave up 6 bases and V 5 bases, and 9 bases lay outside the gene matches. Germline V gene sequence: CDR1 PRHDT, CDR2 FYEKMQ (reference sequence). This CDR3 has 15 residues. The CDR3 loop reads CASSPSTGGWNGYTF. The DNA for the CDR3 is TGTGCCAGCAGCCCCTCGACAGGGGGCTGGAATGGCTACACCTTC. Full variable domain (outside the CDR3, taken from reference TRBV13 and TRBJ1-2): AAGVIQSPRHLIKEKRETATLKCYPIPRHDTVYWYQQGPGQDPQFLISFYEKMQSDKGSIPDRFSAQQFSDYHSELNMSSLELGDSALYFCASSPSTGGWNGYTFGSGTRLTVV.

CDR3 coding DNA: TGTGCCAGCTGGTCGGAGGGGGCGAAGGCCTCTGGGGCCAACGTCCTGACTTTC. Translating it yields CASWSEGAKASGANVLTF. The V gene is TRBV7-2, the J gene TRBJ2-6; D may be TRBD1 (7 bases). V dropped 8 bases and J dropped 0 bases, with 20 bases sitting between them. The V gene's germline CDR1 is SGHTA and CDR2 FQGNSA. The CDR3 has 18 residues.

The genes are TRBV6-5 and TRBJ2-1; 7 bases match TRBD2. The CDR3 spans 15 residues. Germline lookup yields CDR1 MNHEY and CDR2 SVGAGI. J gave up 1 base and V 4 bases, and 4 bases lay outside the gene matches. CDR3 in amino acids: CASSSSGVSYNEQFF. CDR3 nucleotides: TGTGCCAGCAGTTCTAGCGGAGTTTCCTACAATGAGCAGTTCTTC.

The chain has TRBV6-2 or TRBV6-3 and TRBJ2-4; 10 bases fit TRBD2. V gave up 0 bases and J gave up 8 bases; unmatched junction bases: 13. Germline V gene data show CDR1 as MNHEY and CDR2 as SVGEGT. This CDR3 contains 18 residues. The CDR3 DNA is TGTGCCAGCAGTTACTCGGCTAGCGGGAGAAGGGAGGAATACATTCAGTACTTC. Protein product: CASSYSASGRREEYIQYF.

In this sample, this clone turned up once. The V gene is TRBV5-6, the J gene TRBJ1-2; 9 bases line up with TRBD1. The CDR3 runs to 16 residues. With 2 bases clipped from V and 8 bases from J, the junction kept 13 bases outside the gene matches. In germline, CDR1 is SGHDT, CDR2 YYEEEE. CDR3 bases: TGTGCCAGCAGCTTTTGGGGACAGGGCATGTCTAACGGCTACACCTTC. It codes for CASSFWGQGMSNGYTF. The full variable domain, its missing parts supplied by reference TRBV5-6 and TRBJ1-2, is DAGVTQSPTHLIKTRGQQVTLRCSPKSGHDTVSWYQQALGQGPQFIFQYYEEEERQRGNFPDRFSGHQFPNYSSELNVNALLLGDSALYLCASSFWGQGMSNGYTFGSGTRLTVV.

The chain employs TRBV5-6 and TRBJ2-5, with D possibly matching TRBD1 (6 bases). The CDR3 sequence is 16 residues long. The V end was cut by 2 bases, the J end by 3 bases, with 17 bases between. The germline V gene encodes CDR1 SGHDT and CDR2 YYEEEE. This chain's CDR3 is CASSFEETGAKETQYF. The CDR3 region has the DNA TGTGCCAGCAGCTTTGAGGAGACAGGAGCCAAAGAGACCCAGTACTTC.

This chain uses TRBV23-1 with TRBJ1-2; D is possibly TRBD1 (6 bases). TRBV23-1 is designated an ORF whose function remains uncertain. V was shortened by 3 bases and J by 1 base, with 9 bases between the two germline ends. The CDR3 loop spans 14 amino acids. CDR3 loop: CASSQQGRNYGYTF. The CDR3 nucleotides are TGCGCCAGCAGTCAGCAGGGGCGTAACTATGGCTACACCTTC.